The next 23 T cell receptor beta chains were all read from a single sample in a study of cytomegalovirus exposure and HLA in healthy donors. Method: immunoSEQ multiplex PCR; TCRdb's copy keeps in-frame clones and lacks some. The repertoire holds approximately 100,000 clones, with about 87% as singletons. Sequences were obtained from PBMCs. The source is a woman younger than 30 in good health and CMV-seropositive.

This chain uses TRBV28 with TRBJ2-3; 11 bases agree with TRBD2. The CDR3 covers 16 residues. Germline V gives CDR1 MDHEN, CDR2 SYDVKM. Trimming cost V 7 bases and J 1 base; bases outside gene matches: 7. The CDR3 sequence is CASIAGGRSGTDTQYF. DNA of the CDR3: TGTGCCAGCATAGCGGGGGGGCGGTCGGGCACAGATACGCAGTATTTT.

This chain uses TRBV6-6 with TRBJ2-7; no reliable D call. This CDR3 contains 15 residues. V lost 7 bases and J lost 5, with 21 bases in between. CDR1 is MNHNY and CDR2 is SVGAGI in the germline V gene (reference sequence). Here the CDR3 DNA reads TGTGCCAGCAAAAACACTCGGGTATCTGTCCACGAGCAGTACTTC. It translates to CASKNTRVSVHEQYF.

The rearrangement uses TRBV19 and TRBJ1-5; 7 positions match TRBD1. Germline V gene sequence: CDR1 LNHDA, CDR2 SQIVND (reference sequence). V gave up 7 bases and J gave up 4 bases; unmatched junction bases: 7. The CDR3 length is 14 residues. The CDR3 protein is CASTQGGTNQPQHF. The DNA for the CDR3 is TGTGCCAGTACCCAGGGGGGAACTAATCAGCCCCAGCATTTT. The entire variable domain, with the rest obtained from reference TRBV19 and TRBJ1-5, is as follows: DGGITQSPKYLFRKEGQNVTLSCEQNLNHDAMYWYRQDPGQGLRLIYYSQIVNDFQKGDIAEGYSVSREKKESFPLTVTSAQKNPTAFYLCASTQGGTNQPQHFGDGTRLSIL.

V usage is TRBV6-1 and J usage is TRBJ1-2, with a weak D call TRBD1 (6 bases). The germline V gene encodes CDR1 MNHNS and CDR2 SASEGT. The CDR3 loop spans 12 amino acids. Trimming cost V 2 bases and J 5 bases, with 6 bases left between them. The CDR3 protein is CASSETGYGYTF. The CDR3 DNA reads TGTGCCAGCAGTGAAACAGGGTATGGCTACACCTTC.

The chain couples TRBV7-2 to TRBJ2-3; 11 positions match TRBD2. The V and J ends lost 4 bases and 8 bases, in that order; junction bases with no gene match: 5. The CDR3 spans 14 residues. The germline CDR1 and CDR2 sequences are SGHTA and FQGNSA. As DNA, the CDR3 is TGTGCCAGCAGCTATAGCGGGGGGGCGACTACGCAGTATTTT. It yields the protein CASSYSGGATTQYF.

Only one count was recorded for this clone. J is TRBJ1-1 and V is TRBV29-1; perhaps TRBD1 as D (5 bases). The CDR3 loop spans 14 amino acids. V was shortened by 6 bases and J by 0 bases, with 14 bases between the two germline ends. Germline CDR1 SQVTM, CDR2 ANQGSEA. As DNA, the CDR3 is TGCAGCGTGGGGAGGGGCGGAATGAACACTGAAGCTTTCTTT. It specifies CSVGRGGMNTEAFF.

This chain connects TRBV2 to TRBJ1-5; D is unclear. The CDR3 extends over 18 amino acids. Germline CDR1 SNHLY, CDR2 FYNNEI. Trimming shortened V by 5 bases and J by 1 base, and 21 bases separated the two germline ends. CDR3 region: CASSPRTPLLGSNQPQHF. In DNA form, the CDR3 reads TGTGCCAGCAGTCCCCGGACTCCCCTATTGGGAAGCAATCAGCCCCAGCATTTT.

The chain couples TRBV2 to TRBJ1-6, with a tentative D call TRBD1 (5 bases). CDR3 length: 14 residues. Germline V gene sequence: CDR1 SNHLY, CDR2 FYNNEI. V was cut by 1 base and J by 11 bases, with 12 bases left in between. CDR3 sequence (DNA): TGTGCCAGCAGTGAAGTCTCAGGGAAGACACCCCTCCACTTT. This translates into CASSEVSGKTPLHF.

The rearrangement uses TRBV9 and TRBJ2-2, with 12 positions matching TRBD2. The V gene end was trimmed by 3 bases and the J gene end by 1 base; junction bases not matched to a gene: 4. CDR1 is SGDLS and CDR2 is YYNGEE in the germline V gene. The CDR3 loop spans 17 amino acids. CDR3 sequence (DNA): TGTGCCAGCAGCGGCGGACTAGCGGGGAAGAACACCGGGGAGCTGTTTTTT. Encoded protein: CASSGGLAGKNTGELFF.

The count of this clone is one. The chain links TRBV7-6 to TRBJ1-2; TRBD1 is a possible D gene (6 bases). Trimming pared 5 bases from V and 3 bases from J, leaving 16 bases between. This CDR3 spans 15 amino acids. Germline assignment: CDR1 SGHVS and CDR2 FNYEAQ. The DNA for the CDR3 is TGTGCCAGCAGCCCGCGGGGGGGCCGTGACTATGGCTACACCTTC. Translation gives CASSPRGGRDYGYTF.

This clone was counted a few times. The chain combines TRBV19 with TRBJ1-2, with 8 bases lining up with TRBD1. From germline, CDR1 is LNHDA and CDR2 SQIVND (reference sequence). V shed 3 bases and J 8 bases; nucleotides not matched to a gene: 8. The CDR3 is made up of 14 amino acids. CDR3 region: CASSIPTGDGGYTF. CDR3 nucleotide sequence: TGTGCCAGTAGTATCCCGACAGGGGACGGGGGCTACACCTTC.

The chain uses TRBV11-2 and TRBJ2-3; 9 bases map to TRBD1. After removal of 5 bases from V and 6 bases from J, the junction contained 9 bases not matched to a gene. Germline-derived CDR1 and CDR2 are SGHAT and FQNNGV. The CDR3 spans 15 residues. This CDR3 is CASSPGTGHIDTQYF. The CDR3 coding sequence is TGTGCCAGCAGCCCCGGGACAGGGCACATCGATACGCAGTATTTT.

V is TRBV7-2 and J is TRBJ2-7; no definite D call. CDR3 length equals 14 residues. V was trimmed by 1 base and J by 6 bases, leaving 13 bases between them. Germline V CDR1 and CDR2: SGHTA, FQGNSA. CDR3 DNA sequence: TGTGCCAGCAGCTTAGGTGTCGGTCCTGGCGAGCAGTACTTC. It translates to CASSLGVGPGEQYF.

Notes on this clone: This specimen includes other DNA sequences encoding the same CDR3. The chain links TRBV7-2 to TRBJ1-2; D perhaps matches TRBD1 (6 bases). Trimming removed 1 base at V and 4 bases at J, with 10 bases between. Germline V gene lookup returns CDR1 SGHTA and CDR2 FQGNSA. There are 14 residues in the CDR3. The CDR3 region is CASSLDQGGYGYTF. CDR3 nucleotide sequence: TGTGCCAGCAGCTTAGATCAAGGGGGCTATGGCTACACCTTC. Supplemented by reference TRBV7-2 and TRBJ1-2, the full variable domain reads GAGVSQSPSNKVTEKGKDVELRCDPISGHTALYWYRQSLGQGLEFLIYFQGNSAPDKSGLPSDRFSAERTGGSVSTLTIQRTQQEDSAVYLCASSLDQGGYGYTFGSGTRLTVV.

The V gene is TRBV28, the J gene TRBJ2-3; TRBD2 aligns across 12 bases. Germline V gene data show CDR1 as MDHEN and CDR2 as SYDVKM. The CDR3 spans 15 residues. Trimming at V came to 6 bases and at J to 1 base, leaving 2 bases not matched to a gene. The CDR3 nucleotides are TGTGCCAGCAGCCGACTAGCGGGGGGCACAGATACGCAGTATTTT. Protein: CASSRLAGGTDTQYF.

This clone was seen a few times. The rearrangement joins TRBV6-1 to TRBJ2-3; TRBD2 matches at 11 bases. Trimming cost V 1 base and J 4 bases; bases outside gene matches: 4. The CDR3 spans 16 residues. Germline V gene lookup returns CDR1 MNHNS and CDR2 SASEGT. Here the CDR3 DNA reads TGTGCCAGCAGTGAAGATAGCGGGGGGGGAGCAGATACGCAGTATTTT. Translation gives CASSEDSGGGADTQYF.

The chain uses TRBV4-1 and TRBJ2-1; D call uncertain. This CDR3 contains 15 residues. Germline-derived CDR1 and CDR2 are MGHRA and YSYEKL. V lost 5 bases, J lost 0 bases, and 11 bases lay in between. Here the CDR3 reads CASSKSKSSYNEQFF. Here the CDR3 DNA reads TGCGCCAGCAGCAAGTCCAAGAGCTCCTACAATGAGCAGTTCTTC.

The V gene is TRBV6-1, the J gene TRBJ1-6, with D hard to call. The germline V gene has CDR1 MNHNS and CDR2 SASEGT. The CDR3 length is 17 residues. Trimming left V 1 base short and J 7 bases short, with 17 bases between. The CDR3 bases are TGTGCCAGCAGTGAAGTGGTTGTGGAGGTCCTAAATTCACCCCTCCACTTT. Translation: CASSEVVVEVLNSPLHF.

The rearrangement links TRBV6-5 to TRBJ2-3, with D unclear. Germline V gives CDR1 MNHEY, CDR2 SVGAGI. Trimming left V 0 bases short and J 2 bases short, with 3 bases between. The CDR3 loop spans 13 amino acids. The chain's CDR3 is CASSYSYTDTQYF. The DNA for the CDR3 is TGTGCCAGCAGTTACTCGTACACAGATACGCAGTATTTT.

The rearrangement links TRBV18 to TRBJ2-7; possible D gene TRBD2, 5 bases. This CDR3 is 15 amino acids long. Trimming cost V 1 base and J 9 bases, with 19 bases left between them. The germline gives CDR1 KGHSH, CDR2 LQKENI. The CDR3, as DNA: TGTGCCAGCTCACCACATCACGGGAACCCCTCTGGGCAGTACGTC. It codes for CASSPHHGNPSGQYV.

This clone has only a few counts. This chain joins TRBV2 and TRBJ1-6, with 8 bases that match TRBD1. CDR3 length: 16 residues. Germline CDR1 and CDR2: SNHLY and FYNNEI. Trimming at V came to 6 bases and at J to 1 base, leaving 5 bases not matched to a gene. The DNA of the CDR3 is TGTGCCAGCAGGGACAGGGAAAGTTCCTATAATTCACCCCTCCACTTT. As protein: CASRDRESSYNSPLHF.

The J gene is TRBJ2-1, the V gene TRBV4-1, with D tentatively TRBD2 (5 bases). The CDR3 loop spans 18 amino acids. The V end lost 5 bases, the J end lost 9 bases, and 29 bases lay between the germline ends. The V gene's germline CDR1 is MGHRA and CDR2 YSYEKL. CDR3 loop: CASSSVRRTGSAFSEQFF. DNA of the CDR3: TGCGCCAGCAGCTCCGTTCGCCGGACTGGATCAGCGTTTAGTGAGCAGTTCTTC.

This rearrangement joins TRBV6-5 to TRBJ1-1; D gene ambiguous. Germline values: CDR1 MNHEY, CDR2 SVGAGI. Deletions cut 0 bases from V and 4 bases from J, with 9 bases between. The CDR3 consists of 14 residues. This CDR3 reads CASSYSGGSTEAFF. The DNA for the CDR3 is TGTGCCAGCAGTTACTCGGGAGGGTCCACTGAAGCTTTCTTT.